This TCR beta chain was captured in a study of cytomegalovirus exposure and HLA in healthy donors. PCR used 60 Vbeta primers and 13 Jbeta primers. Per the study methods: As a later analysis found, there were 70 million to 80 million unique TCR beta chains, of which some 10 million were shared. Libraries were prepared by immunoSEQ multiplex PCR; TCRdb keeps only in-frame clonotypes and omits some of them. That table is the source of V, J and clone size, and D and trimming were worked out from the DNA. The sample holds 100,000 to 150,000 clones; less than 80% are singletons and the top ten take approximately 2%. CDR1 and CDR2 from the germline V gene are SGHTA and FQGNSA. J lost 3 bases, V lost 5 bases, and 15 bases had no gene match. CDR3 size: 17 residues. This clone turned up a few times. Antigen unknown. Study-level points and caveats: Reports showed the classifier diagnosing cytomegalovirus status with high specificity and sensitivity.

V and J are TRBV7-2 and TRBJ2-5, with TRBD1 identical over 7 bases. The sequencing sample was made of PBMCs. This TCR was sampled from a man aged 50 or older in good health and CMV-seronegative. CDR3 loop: CASSVPGGRQGEETQYF. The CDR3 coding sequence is TGTGCCAGCAGCGTGCCTGGTGGGCGCCAGGGGGAAGAGACCCAGTACTTC.